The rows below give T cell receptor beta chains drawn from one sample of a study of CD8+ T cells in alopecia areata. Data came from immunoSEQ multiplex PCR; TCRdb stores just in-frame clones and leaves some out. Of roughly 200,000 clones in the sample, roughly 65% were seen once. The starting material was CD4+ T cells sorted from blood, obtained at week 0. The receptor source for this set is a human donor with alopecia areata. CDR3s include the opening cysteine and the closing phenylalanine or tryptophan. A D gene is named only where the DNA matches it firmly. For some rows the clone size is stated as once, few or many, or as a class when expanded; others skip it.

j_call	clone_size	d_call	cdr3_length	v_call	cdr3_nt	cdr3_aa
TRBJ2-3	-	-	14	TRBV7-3	TGTGCCAGCAGTCAGGCACAGGGTGTGTCGGCGCAGTATTTT	CASSQAQGVSAQYF
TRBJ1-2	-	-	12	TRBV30	TGTGCCTGGAGCCGGGGGACGTATGGCTACACCTTC	CAWSRGTYGYTF
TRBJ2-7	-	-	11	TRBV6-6	TGTGCCAGCACCGGATCCTACGAGCAGTACTTC	CASTGSYEQYF
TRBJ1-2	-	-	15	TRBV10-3	TGTGCCATCAGTGAGGTGGAGGGGAGGATGTATGGCTACACCTTC	CAISEVEGRMYGYTF
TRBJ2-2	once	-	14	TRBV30	TGTGCCTGGAGCAGGGGCGCGAACACCGGGGAGCTGTTTTTT	CAWSRGANTGELFF
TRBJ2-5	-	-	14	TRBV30	TGTGCCTGGAGTGACAGCCTAGGGTTGGAGACCCAGTACTTC	CAWSDSLGLETQYF
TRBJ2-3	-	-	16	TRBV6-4	TGTGCCAGCAGTGACTCGGGGGGGGCTGGGACAGATACGCAGTATTTT	CASSDSGGAGTDTQYF
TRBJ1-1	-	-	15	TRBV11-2	TGTGCCAGCAGCTTACTAGGGAGAAGGAGCACTGAAGCTTTCTTT	CASSLLGRRSTEAFF
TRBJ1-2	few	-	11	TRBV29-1	TGCAGCGTTGATGTAGTCGGCGGCTACACCTTC	CSVDVVGGYTF
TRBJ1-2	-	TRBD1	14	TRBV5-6	TGTGCCAGCAGAGGGACAGGGAATCACTATGGCTACACCTTC	CASRGTGNHYGYTF
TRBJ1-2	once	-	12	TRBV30	TGTGCCTCCACCGGACCGGCTCTTGGCTACACCTTC	CASTGPALGYTF
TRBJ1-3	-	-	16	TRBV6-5	TGTGCCAGCAGTTACTCTCAGGGGCTTGGAGGAAACACCATATATTTT	CASSYSQGLGGNTIYF
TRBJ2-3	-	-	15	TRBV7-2	TGTGCCAGCAGCTTGGAGGGGCGTAGCACAGATACGCAGTATTTT	CASSLEGRSTDTQYF
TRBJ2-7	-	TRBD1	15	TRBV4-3	TGCGCCAGCAGCCAGAGACAGGGAATAGGCTACGAGCAGTACTTC	CASSQRQGIGYEQYF
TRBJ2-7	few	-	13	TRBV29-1	TGCAGCGTGGAGGACGGTTACTCCTACGAGCAGTACTTC	CSVEDGYSYEQYF
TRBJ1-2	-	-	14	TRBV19	TGTGCCAGTAGTATGAGGCGACAGGACTATGGCTACACCTTC	CASSMRRQDYGYTF
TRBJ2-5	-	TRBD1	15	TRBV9	TGTGCCAGCAGCGTAGAGGCAGGGGGCGAGGAGACCCAGTACTTC	CASSVEAGGEETQYF